These T cell receptor beta chains were read from a single sample in a study of T cell changes during pregnancy in multiple sclerosis. Sequencing used immunoSEQ multiplex PCR; TCRdb keeps in-frame clones, though not all of them. The sample shows roughly 38,000 clones, more than 75% of them seen only once. Sequencing was performed on CD8+ T cells from peripheral blood mononuclear cells, taken in the third trimester of pregnancy. The receptor set was obtained from a female donor with multiple sclerosis, enrolled in a pregnancy study. CDR3s include the opening cysteine and the closing phenylalanine or tryptophan. Fields, in order: J gene, D gene, V gene, clone size, CDR3 DNA, CDR3 protein. D genes are given only for firm matches. For some rows the clone size is stated as once, few or many, or as a class when expanded; others skip it.

>TRBJ2-2|TRBD1|TRBV19|.
TGTGCCACCGGACAGGCGAACACCGGGGAGCTGTTTTTT
CATGQANTGELFF
>TRBJ2-1|TRBD1|TRBV5-6|.
TGTGCCAGCAACCCGCCCGGGACAGGGGGACGCAATGAGCAGTTCTTC
CASNPPGTGGRNEQFF
>TRBJ2-5|TRBD1|TRBV6-6|.
TGTGCCAGCAGTATCCATGGACAGGGCCAAGAGACCCAGTACTTC
CASSIHGQGQETQYF
>TRBJ2-7|.|TRBV7-9|.
TGTGCCAGCAGCTTAGGAGGGATTGGTTACGAGCAGTACTTC
CASSLGGIGYEQYF
>TRBJ2-2|TRBD1|TRBV6-1|few
TGTGCCAGCAGTGGAGGGACAGGAGAAACCGGGGAGCTGTTTTTT
CASSGGTGETGELFF
>TRBJ2-1|.|TRBV5-6|.
TGTGCCAGCAGCTTGATCAGGGGCAATGAGCAGTTCTTC
CASSLIRGNEQFF
>TRBJ1-1|.|TRBV11-2|.
TGTGCCAGCAGCCCGTATTTGGGGCTGGGAACCAACACTGAAGCTTTCTTT
CASSPYLGLGTNTEAFF
>TRBJ2-1|.|TRBV4-3|.
TGCGCCAGCAGCCAAGATAGGAGGAGCGCCTACAATGAGCAGTTCTTC
CASSQDRRSAYNEQFF
>TRBJ2-7|.|TRBV11-2|.
TGTGCCAGCAGCCTAGCAGGACTTTCCTCCTACGAGCAGTACTTC
CASSLAGLSSYEQYF
>TRBJ1-2|.|TRBV4-1|once
TGCGCCAGCAGCCAGGACAACCTCTATGGCTACACCTTC
CASSQDNLYGYTF
>TRBJ2-7|TRBD1|TRBV4-1|medium-sized
TGCGCCAGCAGCCAGGGGCCGGGACAGGGGACCTACGAGCAGTACTTC
CASSQGPGQGTYEQYF
>TRBJ2-1|.|TRBV28|.
TGTGCCAGCAGTTTGCCCGGACTCGTGTACAATGAGCAGTTCTTC
CASSLPGLVYNEQFF
>TRBJ2-1|TRBD1|TRBV5-6|few
TGTGCCAGCAGCTTACGACCCGGGACAGGGGACAATGAGCAGTTCTTC
CASSLRPGTGDNEQFF
>TRBJ2-7|.|TRBV11-3|.
TGTGCCAGCAGCTTTACACGTAATTACGAGCAGTACTTC
CASSFTRNYEQYF
>TRBJ2-2|TRBD2|TRBV27|.
TGTGCCAGCAGTTTGGGACTAGCGGGACTCGGGACCGGGGAGCTGTTTTTT
CASSLGLAGLGTGELFF
>TRBJ2-1|TRBD2|TRBV5-4|once
TGTGCCAGCAGCCCTACCCTAGCGGGGGTGTACAATGAGCAGTTCTTC
CASSPTLAGVYNEQFF
>TRBJ2-7|.|TRBV27|.
TGTGCCAGCAGTTCAGACAGGATCCGGTACGGACCCTACGAGCAGTACTTC
CASSSDRIRYGPYEQYF
>TRBJ2-5|.|TRBV18|.
TGTGCCAGCTCACCACCCGTCCAAGAGACCCAGTACTTC
CASSPPVQETQYF
>TRBJ1-1|.|TRBV27|.
TGTGCCAGCAGTTTTAGGAGTGCGAACACTGAAGCTTTCTTT
CASSFRSANTEAFF
>TRBJ1-2|TRBD1|TRBV5-1|once
TGCGCCAGCAGCTTGGCGGGGACAGGGTTCGGTGGCTACACCTTC
CASSLAGTGFGGYTF
>TRBJ1-5|.|TRBV27|once
TGTGCCAGCGGTCTAGGAAACTATCAGCCCCAGCATTTT
CASGLGNYQPQHF
>TRBJ1-5|TRBD1|TRBV19|.
TGTGCCAGTAGTTTAGCCCTACGGGAGGGGGCCCGTCAGCCCCAGCATTTT
CASSLALREGARQPQHF
>TRBJ1-5|.|TRBV6-1|.
TGTGCCAGCAGTGAGGGCAGGGGCTATAGCAATCAGCCCCAGCATTTT
CASSEGRGYSNQPQHF
>TRBJ1-2|.|TRBV9|.
TGTGCCAGCAGCGCAGAGCCAGGGTCTAACTATGGCTACACCTTC
CASSAEPGSNYGYTF
>TRBJ2-1|.|TRBV21-1|.
TGTGCCAGCAGCAAAGGGGTCGCGGGGGGGGAACCGGCTGAGCAGTTCTTC
CASSKGVAGGEPAEQFF
>TRBJ1-5|.|TRBV30|.
TGTGCCTGGACCCGGGGGGCCCATCAGCCCCAGCATTTT
CAWTRGAHQPQHF
>TRBJ2-2|TRBD2|TRBV28|.
TGTGCCAGCAGTTTTCCCGAGACTAGCCGGACCGCGGCCGGGGAGCTGTTTTTT
CASSFPETSRTAAGELFF
>TRBJ2-7|.|TRBV6-5|.
TGTGCCAGCAGTTACTCGTCCAGATATTACGAGCAGTACTTC
CASSYSSRYYEQYF
>TRBJ2-1|.|TRBV27|.
TGTGCCAGCGGCGGGCCGAGCTCCTACAATGAGCAGTTCTTC
CASGGPSSYNEQFF
>TRBJ1-4|.|TRBV7-2|.
TGTGCCAGCAGCCCGATGGGAGGGAGCGAAAAACTGTTTTTT
CASSPMGGSEKLFF
>TRBJ2-7|.|TRBV10-3|few
TGTGCCATCACCTCGCGGCAGGGCACCCGCTACGAGCAGTACTTC
CAITSRQGTRYEQYF